Sequencing of this TCR beta chain was carried out in a study of cytomegalovirus exposure and HLA in healthy donors. About the research overall: Tens of millions of unique TCRs from HLA-typed donors made up an early data release.

Study-level results: Association of a missense DCLRE1C variant with TCR beta V- and J-gene trimming was reported in a later analysis.

The PCR had 60 Vbeta and 13 Jbeta primers. Measured with immunoSEQ multiplex PCR; TCRdb has only the in-frame clones, and not every one. The sample lists 140,000 to 150,000 clones, less than 85% occurring once. Comment on this clone: Antigen specificity is unknown.

Germline V gives CDR1 DFQATT, CDR2 SNEGSKA (reference sequence). CDR3 length equals 8 residues. Trimming removed 6 bases at V and 15 bases at J, with 9 bases between. The chain has TRBV20-1 and TRBJ2-1; D may be TRBD2 (5 bases). The sample comprised PBMCs. The clonotype comes from a woman aged 55-75 years in good health and CMV-seropositive. This CDR3 reads CSASGGFF. The CDR3 coding sequence is TGCAGTGCCAGCGGCGGGTTCTTC.